A selection of T cell receptor beta chains follows, all from one sample in a study of identical twins. TCRdb reprocessed the 5' RACE reads via MiXCR and lists one record per CDR3 protein. The table has 500,000 to 550,000 distinct CDR3 sequences, 20% to 25% seen once. The sample also formed part of further work on yellow fever vaccine responses in identical twins.

The sequencing sample was made of CD4+ T cells sorted from blood. These TCRs come from a woman aged 18-29 years in good health. CDR3s include the opening cysteine and the closing phenylalanine or tryptophan.

>TRBJ2-7|TRBV7-2
CASSLGLAGVEQYF
>TRBJ1-5|TRBV9
CASVQGQPQHF
>TRBJ2-5|TRBV10-3
CAISGGQVSETQYF
>TRBJ2-1|TRBV7-9
CASGSLRGTYNEQFF
>TRBJ2-5|TRBV2
CASGGAHTIQETQYF
>TRBJ2-3|TRBV12-3/TRBV12-4
CASRLTSGADTQYF
>TRBJ2-3|TRBV20-1
CSAEQRGDTQYF
>TRBJ2-5|TRBV27
CASSLSGQGRETQYF
>TRBJ1-5|TRBV24-1
CATSDFYSSQPQHF
>TRBJ2-2|TRBV15
CATSRVLADTGELFF
>TRBJ1-1|TRBV19
CASSIRGEAFF
>TRBJ1-1|TRBV12-3/TRBV12-4
CASSFKGLEAFF
>TRBJ1-1|TRBV2
CASSEDTGAFF
>TRBJ2-5|TRBV4-1
CASSQSDRSQETQYF
>TRBJ2-5|TRBV3-1
CASSQETQYF
>TRBJ2-7|TRBV5-1
CASSRDRGWGEQYF
>TRBJ2-1|TRBV20-1
CSARVFGSSYNEQFF
>TRBJ2-5|TRBV24-1
CATSQGGPRQETQYF
>TRBJ2-1|TRBV2
CASRTGSGRARNEQFF
>TRBJ2-5|TRBV9
CASSVAGLAGGYQETQYF
>TRBJ2-5|TRBV10-3
CATGTSGNQETQYF
>TRBJ2-7|TRBV11-2
CASRPVTSGSFGGEQYF
>TRBJ2-5|TRBV5-1
CASSPSLAGLETQYF
>TRBJ1-1|TRBV28
CASSLISQGDTEAFF
>TRBJ2-5|TRBV7-8
CASGSTGEETQYF
>TRBJ2-2|TRBV12-3/TRBV12-4
CASSSQAGELFF
>TRBJ1-4|TRBV18
CASSPYGASNEKLFF
>TRBJ1-5|TRBV5-6
CASSLGMASNQPQHF
>TRBJ1-1|TRBV11-2
CASSPPPMNTEAFF
>TRBJ2-7|TRBV15
CATSRPPVGSGRAQEQYF
>TRBJ2-7|TRBV24-1
CATSDPRTASYEQYF
>TRBJ2-2|TRBV16
CASSQLTGGGELFF
>TRBJ2-4|TRBV7-9
CASSQSWMVSTKNIQYF
>TRBJ2-1|TRBV6-1
CASSEAGGGGGYNEQFF
>TRBJ1-6|TRBV12-3/TRBV12-4
CASSPQLGPLHF
>TRBJ1-4|TRBV15
CATSREGRRDGKLFF
>TRBJ2-3|TRBV10-1
CASSESLGMRERTDTQYF
>TRBJ1-5|TRBV29-1
CSVVIVDSNQPQHF
>TRBJ2-1|TRBV5-1
CASSQGGAANEQFF
>TRBJ2-7|TRBV29-1
CSALRDRVLGEQYF
>TRBJ2-3|TRBV15
CATSRRQVVADTQYF
>TRBJ2-3|TRBV24-1
CATSRDRAFGTDTQYF
>TRBJ1-5|TRBV7-2
CASSPAQGSNQPQHF
>TRBJ2-6|TRBV6-2/TRBV6-3
CASTWGSGANVLTF
>TRBJ2-7|TRBV15
CATSAGGPEYEQYF
>TRBJ2-3|TRBV6-6
CASSYSSTDTQYF
>TRBJ2-5|TRBV4-1
CASSQNSGTTDQETQYF
>TRBJ2-5|TRBV29-1
CAGGPRETQYF
>TRBJ2-2|TRBV7-9
CASSPNSNTGELFF
>TRBJ2-2|TRBV19
CASSPGQGINTGELFF
>TRBJ1-1|TRBV12-3/TRBV12-4
CASSLHDPPEAFF
>TRBJ1-1|TRBV5-1
CASTGQGLTEAFF
>TRBJ2-1|TRBV29-1
CSAPLSYNEQFF